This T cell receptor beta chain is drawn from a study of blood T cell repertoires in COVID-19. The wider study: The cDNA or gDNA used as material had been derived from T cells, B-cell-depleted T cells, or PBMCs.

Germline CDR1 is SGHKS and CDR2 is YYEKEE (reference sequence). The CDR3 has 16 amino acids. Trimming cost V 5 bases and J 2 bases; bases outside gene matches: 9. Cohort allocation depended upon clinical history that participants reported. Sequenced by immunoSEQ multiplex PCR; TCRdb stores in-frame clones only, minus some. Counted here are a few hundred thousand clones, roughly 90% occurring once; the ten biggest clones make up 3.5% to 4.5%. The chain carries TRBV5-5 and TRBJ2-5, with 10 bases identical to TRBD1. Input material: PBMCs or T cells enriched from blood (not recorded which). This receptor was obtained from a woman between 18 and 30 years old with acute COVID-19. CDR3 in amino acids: CASSLSRTGGQETQYF. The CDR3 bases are TGTGCCAGCAGTCTCTCTCGGACAGGGGGTCAAGAGACCCAGTACTTC.